A single sample is the source of the 14 T cell receptor beta chains below, sequenced in a study of shared clonotypes between healthy human individuals. The protocol was immunoSEQ multiplex PCR, while the TCRdb copy is restricted to in-frame clones and leaves out a portion. Of approximately 2.4 million clones in the sample, approximately 94% are singletons; the top ten hold roughly 0.13%. What was sequenced was naive CD4+ T cells sorted from blood. Documented subset: CD45RA+ positively selected. These receptors all stem from a young man in good health.

This chain connects TRBV6-1 to TRBJ2-7, with D perhaps TRBD1 (5 bases). The CDR3 spans 12 residues. The ends were cut back, 6 bases at V and 2 bases at J, with 8 bases in the middle. Germline CDR1 is MNHNS and CDR2 is SASEGT. DNA for the CDR3: TGTGCCAGCAGACCGACAGCCTACGAGCAGTACTTC. Translation gives CASRPTAYEQYF.

J is TRBJ1-2 and V is TRBV4-1, with TRBD1 identical over 9 bases. From germline, CDR1 is MGHRA and CDR2 YSYEKL. The CDR3 length is 14 residues. V shed 4 bases, J shed 5 bases, and the junction held 5 bases outside the gene matches. CDR3 amino acids: CASSPGDRAYGYTF. CDR3 bases: TGCGCCAGCAGCCCCGGGGACAGGGCGTATGGCTACACCTTC.

This chain links TRBV5-8 with TRBJ2-7; TRBD1 matches 7 bases. Germline-derived CDR1 and CDR2 are SGHTS and YDEGEE. The trim removed 2 bases at V and 5 bases at J, leaving 7 bases unmatched. The CDR3 is 14 amino acids. The CDR3 region has the DNA TGTGCCAGCAGCTTACAGGGGTTTCTCGACGAGCAGTACTTC. It translates to CASSLQGFLDEQYF.

Comment on this clone: This same CDR3 is encoded by further DNA sequences in the sample. V is TRBV11-2 and J is TRBJ2-7; no firm D call. This CDR3 has 12 residues. Trimming left V 0 bases short and J 7 bases short, with 7 bases between. Germline CDR1 reads SGHAT; CDR2 reads FQNNGV. CDR3 amino acids: CASSLDPYEQYF. For the CDR3, the DNA is TGTGCCAGCAGCTTAGACCCATATGAGCAGTACTTC.

The CDR3 here is CASSSVAYGYTF. The CDR3 region has the DNA TGCGCCAGCAGCTCGGTGGCTTATGGCTACACCTTC. V gene TRBV5-1 combines with J gene TRBJ1-2; D not resolved. Per the germline V gene, CDR1 is SGHRS and CDR2 is YFSETQ. CDR3 length: 12 residues. Trimming pared 3 bases from V and 5 bases from J, leaving 8 bases between.

This chain connects TRBV5-8 to TRBJ2-5; 11 nucleotides match TRBD2. The junction had 8 bases not matched to a gene; V was cut back by 0 bases and J by 4 bases. This CDR3 is built from 17 residues. Looked up from germline, CDR1 is SGHTS and CDR2 is YDEGEE. The CDR3 region is CASSLVVLAGVSETQYF. The CDR3 bases are TGTGCCAGCAGCTTGGTTGTACTAGCGGGAGTATCAGAGACCCAGTACTTC.

This chain uses TRBV4-3 with TRBJ1-2; D gene ambiguous. Germline V gene data show CDR1 as LGHNA and CDR2 as YSLEER. V lost 0 bases and J lost 7, with 9 bases in between. This CDR3 spans 13 amino acids. For the CDR3, the DNA is TGCGCCAGCAGCCAAGATGTCAAGGGTGGCTACACCTTC. Its translation is CASSQDVKGGYTF.

CDR3 amino acids: CASRTTQGTNEKLFF. Here the CDR3 DNA reads TGTGCCAGCAGGACGACACAGGGAACTAATGAAAAACTGTTTTTT. The chain combines TRBV6-5 with TRBJ1-4; D is perhaps TRBD1 (6 bases). The CDR3 length is 15 residues. Germline CDR1 and CDR2: MNHEY and SVGAGI. V was shortened by 6 bases and J by 1 base, with 12 bases between the two germline ends.

The chain uses TRBV5-6 and TRBJ1-4; 7 nucleotides line up with TRBD1. CDR1 SGHDT and CDR2 YYEEEE come from the germline V gene. V lost 4 bases, J lost 8 bases, and 5 bases stayed unmatched. CDR3 length: 13 residues. The CDR3 DNA reads as TGTGCCAGCAGCCGACAGGGTGGGGAAAAACTGTTTTTT. It specifies CASSRQGGEKLFF.

This rearrangement joins TRBV10-3 to TRBJ1-1; the D gene is possibly TRBD1 (5 bases). This CDR3 spans 15 amino acids. Germline CDR1 ENHRY, CDR2 SYGVKD. V shed 3 bases and J shed 8 bases, with 19 bases lying between them. In DNA, the CDR3 is TGTGCCATCAGTGACGCCCGGGACGGTTTCGAGGAAGCTTTCTTT. Translation gives CAISDARDGFEEAFF.

V gene TRBV18 combines with J gene TRBJ2-3; possibly TRBD1 for D (5 bases). The CDR3 is 17 amino acids. Germline V gives CDR1 KGHSH, CDR2 LQKENI. With 1 base removed from V and 0 bases from J, the gap between germline ends came to 14 bases. DNA of the CDR3: TGTGCCAGCTCACCACAGCCAGGAACAGGAAGCACAGATACGCAGTATTTT. This codes for CASSPQPGTGSTDTQYF.

As to this clone: This CDR3 fails to terminate in the conserved phenylalanine or tryptophan, so it likely reflects a read error. The limits of the CDR3 on the DNA are not certain, so only TCRdb's listed CDR3 is given. The J gene is TRBJ1-2, the V gene TRBV18. Germline V gene sequence: CDR1 KGHSH, CDR2 LQKENI. Both ends counted, the CDR3 spans 13 residues. This CDR3 is CASSPLATSPHLV.

CDR3 in DNA: TGTGCCAGCAGCACCATACAGGGCCCTCAAGAGACCCAGTACTTC. Its protein is CASSTIQGPQETQYF. The rearrangement joins TRBV5-4 to TRBJ2-5; maybe TRBD1 (6 bases). The germline V gene has CDR1 SGHNT and CDR2 YYREEE (reference sequence). This CDR3 is 15 amino acids long. Trimming removed 4 bases from V and 2 bases from J, with 15 bases in between.

The V gene is TRBV6-5, the J gene TRBJ2-2; D is uncertain. The CDR3 has 12 amino acids. Germline V gene data show CDR1 as MNHEY and CDR2 as SVGAGI. V lost 5 bases, J lost 6 bases, and 7 bases lay in between. The DNA for the CDR3 is TGTGCCAGCAGTCGAAAGGCCGGGGAGCTGTTTTTT. Residues: CASSRKAGELFF.